This T cell receptor beta chain was obtained from a study of blood T cells in healthy people across ages. This clonotype appeared a few times. Those donating, healthy Caucasian individuals from Russia, were aged about 6 to 100. The second PCR ran roughly 6 to 11 cycles with a sample-barcoded 5' primer and J-beta primers. TCRdb independently ran MiXCR on the 5' RACE reads; one entry per CDR3 protein. Among under 1 million distinct CDR3 sequences listed, around 43% were seen once. The CDR3 is made up of 18 amino acids. V was clipped by 2 bases and J by 3 bases; unmatched bases: 13. Germline lookup yields CDR1 LGHDT and CDR2 YNNKEL (reference sequence).

The sequence was obtained from a man between 60 and 70 years old in good health. V gene TRBV3-1 combines with J gene TRBJ2-3, with 8 bases fitting TRBD1. Sequencing was carried out using blood. Here the CDR3 reads CASSQSLAGGGRTDTQYF. CDR3 DNA: TGTGCCAGCAGCCAATCCCTCGCAGGGGGCGGGCGAACAGATACGCAGTATTTT.